The 32 T cell receptor beta chains below were found in one sample sequenced in a study of T-cell reconstitution after alpha-beta-depleted transplantation in children. Molecular barcoding with unique molecular identifiers was used for the TCRbeta library. TCRdb passed the PCR reads through MiXCR, listing each CDR3 protein once. The sample contains 500,000 to 600,000 distinct CDR3 sequences, approximately 32% of which appear only once. The sequencing here drew on PBMCs from the stem cell graft donor, taken from the stem cell graft. The origin of the receptors is a human donor who donated a stem cell graft to a child with aplastic anemia.

The chain joins TRBV6-1 to TRBJ2-5; a possible D gene is TRBD1 (6 bases). There are 15 residues in the CDR3. The V gene's germline CDR1 is MNHNS and CDR2 SASEGT. V was trimmed by 3 bases and J by 5 bases, leaving 16 bases between them. Here the CDR3 reads CASSEALQGWETQYF. CDR3 nucleotides: TGTGCCAGCAGTGAGGCCCTACAGGGATGGGAGACCCAGTACTTC.

The J gene is TRBJ1-5, the V gene TRBV6-1, with D possibly matching TRBD1 (6 bases). The length of the CDR3 is 14 residues. Trimming took off 5 bases at V and 6 bases at J, with 14 bases between the two ends. Germline loops: CDR1 MNHNS, CDR2 SASEGT. The CDR3 DNA sequence: TGTGCCAGCAGTCAAGGGGGGGGCGGTCAGCCCCAGCATTTT. Translating gives CASSQGGGGQPQHF.

J is TRBJ2-3 and V is TRBV20-1; 10 nucleotides line up with TRBD2. This CDR3 has 15 amino acids. V dropped 3 bases and J dropped 2; count of bases not matched to a gene: 5. In germline, CDR1 is DFQATT, CDR2 SNEGSKA (reference sequence). CDR3 region: CSASISGRATDTQYF. As DNA, the CDR3 is TGCAGTGCTAGCATAAGCGGGAGGGCCACAGATACGCAGTATTTT.

The chain is built from TRBV11-2 and TRBJ2-1; 10 bases agree with TRBD2. CDR1 SGHAT and CDR2 FQNNGV come from the germline V gene. Unmatched junction bases numbered 7, after V lost 5 bases and J lost 6 bases. The CDR3 extends over 15 amino acids. Written as DNA, the CDR3 is TGTGCCAGCAGCCCAGTAGCGGGAGGCCGCAATGAGCAGTTCTTC. Translated: CASSPVAGGRNEQFF.

This chain uses TRBV18 with TRBJ1-4, with D unclear. CDR1 is KGHSH and CDR2 is LQKENI in the germline V gene. This CDR3 comprises 16 residues. Deletions cut 2 bases from V and 4 bases from J, with 14 bases between. CDR3: CASSPFAPNDNEKLFF. CDR3 in DNA: TGTGCCAGCTCACCATTCGCTCCAAACGATAATGAAAAACTGTTTTTT.

This clonotype was detected a few times. J is TRBJ2-1 and V is TRBV7-9; no firm D call. The V gene lost 1 base and the J gene lost 4 bases, with 14 bases spanning the gap. CDR1 and CDR2 from the germline V gene are SEHNR and FQNEAQ (reference sequence). CDR3 size: 16 residues. This CDR3 reads CASSLVRLETYNEQFF. The CDR3 bases are TGTGCCAGCAGCTTAGTCAGGTTAGAAACGTACAATGAGCAGTTCTTC.

Only a few counts were recorded for this clonotype. The chain recombines TRBV6-2 or TRBV6-3 with TRBJ2-1, with unresolved D. V gave up 2 bases and J gave up 12 bases, with 11 bases separating them. CDR1 MNHEY and CDR2 SVGEGT come from the germline V gene. This CDR3 contains 12 residues. CDR3 sequence: CASSYDRLGQFF. As DNA, the CDR3 is TGTGCCAGCAGTTACGACCGACTTGGGCAGTTCTTC.

This clonotype was observed a few times. The rearrangement joins TRBV7-2 to TRBJ2-7; D is ambiguous. The CDR3 consists of 13 residues. From germline, CDR1 is SGHTA and CDR2 FQGNSA. The V end was cut by 2 bases, the J end by 1 base, with 6 bases between. The CDR3 nucleotides are TGTGCCAGCAGCTTAAATCCTTCCTACGAGCAGTACGTC. Encoded protein: CASSLNPSYEQYV.

This clonotype was counted a few times. V gene TRBV29-1 combines with J gene TRBJ1-5, with 11 bases fitting TRBD1. Germline CDR1 SQVTM, CDR2 ANQGSEA. This CDR3 contains 15 residues. After removal of 4 bases from V and 2 bases from J, the junction contained 4 bases not matched to a gene. The CDR3, as DNA: TGCAGCGTTGCCGTGGGACAGGGGGGCAATCAGCCCCAGCATTTT. It encodes CSVAVGQGGNQPQHF.

This clonotype has only a few counts. V gene TRBV24-1 combines with J gene TRBJ2-7; D not certain. CDR1 and CDR2 (germline): KGHDR, SFDVKD. Trimming cost V 9 bases and J 3 bases, with 17 bases left between them. The CDR3 totals 14 residues. CDR3 DNA sequence: TGTGCCACCGCAGATTATCACAGATACTACGAGCAGTACGTC. This translates into CATADYHRYYEQYV.

This clonotype was observed at least ten times. The rearrangement links TRBV12-3 or TRBV12-4 to TRBJ2-1, with no clear D. CDR3 length: 13 residues. Trimming shortened V by 3 bases and J by 5 bases, and 8 bases separated the two germline ends. CDR3 residues: CASSFGGNNEQFF. The CDR3 region has the DNA TGTGCCAGCAGTTTTGGTGGGAACAATGAGCAGTTCTTC.

This chain joins TRBV18 and TRBJ1-5, with D possibly matching TRBD1 (6 bases). Trimming cost V 3 bases and J 6 bases, with 18 bases left between them. The CDR3 has 16 residues. CDR1 is KGHSH, CDR2 LQKENI, per germline. The CDR3 loop is CASSPNLAGASQPQHF. In DNA form, the CDR3 reads TGTGCCAGCTCACCTAATCTTGCAGGGGCCAGTCAGCCCCAGCATTTT. Full variable domain (rest looked up from reference TRBV18 and TRBJ1-5): NAGVMQNPRHLVRRRGQEARLRCSPMKGHSHVYWYRQLPEEGLKFMVYLQKENIIDESGMPKERFSAEFPKEGPSILRIQQVVRGDSAAYFCASSPNLAGASQPQHFGDGTRLSIL.

This clonotype appeared many times. CDR3 DNA sequence: TGTGCCAGCTCACCAGTCGGGAACACTGAAGCTTTCTTT. Translated, it gives CASSPVGNTEAFF. The chain uses TRBV18 and TRBJ1-1; D not resolved. The germline gives CDR1 KGHSH, CDR2 LQKENI. The CDR3 consists of 13 residues. Trimming stripped 2 bases from V and 1 base from J, with 5 bases between.

This clonotype has only a few counts. The chain links TRBV27 to TRBJ2-7; 9 bases align to TRBD1. Germline V gives CDR1 MNHEY, CDR2 SMNVEV (reference sequence). The CDR3 extends over 13 amino acids. With V trimmed by 6 bases and J by 4 bases, 4 bases remained unmatched. CDR3 coding DNA: TGTGCCAGCAGGGCCGGGACAGGGTACGAGCAGTACTTC. Encoded protein: CASRAGTGYEQYF.

This rearrangement joins TRBV29-1 to TRBJ1-4; possible D gene TRBD1, 6 bases. Germline V gives CDR1 SQVTM, CDR2 ANQGSEA. V lost 7 bases and J 6 bases, leaving 12 bases between the germline ends. CDR3 length: 12 amino acids. CDR3 nucleotides: TGCAGCGCCAAAACAGGGCATGAAAAACTGTTTTTT. Translated: CSAKTGHEKLFF. Based on the CDR3 plus reference TRBV29-1 and TRBJ1-4, the full variable domain is SAVISQKPSRDICQRGTSLTIQCQVDSQVTMMFWYRQQPGQSLTLIATANQGSEATYESGFVIDKFPISRPNLTFSTLTVSNMSPEDSSIYLCSAKTGHEKLFFGSGTQLSVL.

This chain links TRBV4-3 with TRBJ1-1; TRBD1 might be the D (6 bases). The CDR3 has 15 amino acids. Looked up from germline, CDR1 is LGHNA and CDR2 is YSLEER. V lost 0 bases and J 10 bases, leaving 18 bases between the germline ends. CDR3 in DNA: TGCGCCAGCAGCCAAGATTTGCAGGTCAGGGGACGAGCTTTCTTT. As protein: CASSQDLQVRGRAFF.

This clonotype was counted a few times. The J gene is TRBJ1-1, the V gene TRBV18; D call uncertain. V lost 3 bases and J 5 bases, leaving 7 bases between the germline ends. CDR3 length: 12 residues. CDR1 and CDR2 (germline): KGHSH, LQKENI. CDR3 residues: CASSPVATEAFF. CDR3 bases: TGTGCCAGCTCACCTGTGGCGACTGAAGCTTTCTTT.

V gene TRBV12-3 or TRBV12-4 combines with J gene TRBJ2-1, with D uncertain. The CDR3 runs to 14 residues. Trimming left V 0 bases short and J 5 bases short, with 8 bases between. The CDR3 DNA reads as TGTGCCAGCAGTTTAGCGCGCACAAACAATGAGCAGTTCTTC. Translated, it gives CASSLARTNNEQFF.

The chain carries TRBV12-3 or TRBV12-4 and TRBJ1-2; the D gene is possibly TRBD1 (6 bases). The ends were cut back, 2 bases at V and 2 bases at J, with 21 bases in the middle. CDR3 length: 18 amino acids. The CDR3 nucleotides are TGTGCCAGCAGTTTAAGCCCACCTTGGACAGAACTAAACTATGGCTACACCTTC. It is translated as CASSLSPPWTELNYGYTF.

This clonotype occurred a few times. This sequence joins TRBV20-1 and TRBJ2-2; D unclear. The V end lost 1 base, the J end lost 6 bases, and 6 bases lay between the germline ends. Per germline, CDR1 DFQATT and CDR2 SNEGSKA (reference sequence). The length of the CDR3 is 12 residues. CDR3 protein: CSARASAGELFF. The CDR3 DNA follows: TGCAGTGCTAGAGCTTCAGCCGGGGAGCTGTTTTTT.

The chain is built from TRBV5-1 and TRBJ1-1, with D maybe TRBD1 (5 bases). This CDR3 has 14 residues. V lost 5 bases and J 1 base, leaving 12 bases between the germline ends. In germline, CDR1 is SGHRS, CDR2 YFSETQ. The CDR3, as DNA: TGCGCCAGCAGTAGAGGGGACCCGAACACTGAAGCTTTCTTT. It encodes CASSRGDPNTEAFF.

The chain combines TRBV24-1 with TRBJ2-2, with 7 bases lining up with TRBD2. From germline, CDR1 is KGHDR and CDR2 SFDVKD. V was pared by 0 bases and J by 6 bases, with 0 bases of the junction left unmatched. The CDR3 length is 14 residues. The CDR3 is CATSDLAGAGELFF. DNA of the CDR3: TGTGCCACCAGTGATTTGGCGGGGGCCGGGGAGCTGTTTTTT.

This clonotype was counted a few times. The V call is TRBV12-3 or TRBV12-4, the J call TRBJ2-7, with D possibly being TRBD1 (6 bases). Trimming cost V 1 base and J 4 bases, with 17 bases left between them. The CDR3 is made up of 16 amino acids. The DNA for the CDR3 is TGTGCCAGCAGTTTAGAGTCGGCAGGGGAGAGGTACGAGCAGTACTTC. The encoded protein is CASSLESAGERYEQYF.

This chain connects TRBV5-1 to TRBJ2-7, with D perhaps TRBD1 (6 bases). With 0 bases removed from V and 3 bases from J, the gap between germline ends came to 13 bases. The CDR3 covers 15 residues. Per germline, CDR1 SGHRS and CDR2 YFSETQ. The CDR3 loop reads CASSLDVGGDYEQYV. CDR3 in DNA: TGCGCCAGCAGCTTGGATGTAGGGGGAGACTACGAGCAGTACGTC.

This rearrangement joins TRBV20-1 to TRBJ2-2; D is ambiguous. This CDR3 is 11 amino acids long. V lost 0 bases, J lost 7 bases, and 3 bases lay in between. Germline V gene lookup returns CDR1 DFQATT and CDR2 SNEGSKA (reference sequence). The CDR3 here is CSAREVGELFF. The CDR3 DNA reads TGCAGTGCTAGAGAGGTCGGGGAGCTGTTTTTT.

This chain uses TRBV4-3 with TRBJ1-4, with a weak D call TRBD1 (5 bases). CDR3 length equals 17 residues. V lost 1 base to trimming and J lost 5 bases, with 17 bases between them. Germline V lookup: CDR1 LGHNA, CDR2 YSLEER. The DNA for the CDR3 is TGCGCCAGCAGCCAAGTGGCGGCCGGGACGGGGAATGAAAAACTGTTTTTT. Protein sequence: CASSQVAAGTGNEKLFF.

This clonotype has just a few counts. The chain recombines TRBV11-2 with TRBJ2-3; D call uncertain. This CDR3 comprises 17 residues. V lost 3 bases and J 0 bases, leaving 16 bases between the germline ends. Germline V gene data show CDR1 as SGHAT and CDR2 as FQNNGV. In DNA, the CDR3 is TGTGCCAGCAGCTTCCCGGCCGTTATCTCTAGCACAGATACGCAGTATTTT. Its translation is CASSFPAVISSTDTQYF.

This clonotype turned up a few times. The chain couples TRBV18 to TRBJ2-6; 7 nucleotides align to TRBD2. In germline, CDR1 is KGHSH, CDR2 LQKENI. The V segment lost 3 bases and the J segment 0 bases; nucleotides outside the gene matches: 8. CDR3 length equals 18 residues. The CDR3 reads CASSPTGTKDSGANVLTF. CDR3 DNA: TGTGCCAGCTCACCTACCGGGACTAAGGACTCTGGGGCCAACGTCCTGACTTTC.

V and J are TRBV6-2 or TRBV6-3 and TRBJ2-4, with D perhaps TRBD2 (6 bases). CDR1 MNHEY and CDR2 SVGEGT come from the germline V gene. The CDR3 covers 17 residues. Trimming left V 6 bases short and J 1 base short, with 19 bases between. The CDR3 sequence: CASSGHGSLGAKNIQYF. DNA for the CDR3: TGTGCCAGCAGCGGGCACGGGAGCCTTGGGGCCAAAAACATTCAGTACTTC.

This clonotype came up a few times. The chain links TRBV6-5 to TRBJ1-6, with 7 positions matching TRBD1. Trimming cost V 0 bases and J 5 bases; bases outside gene matches: 7. This CDR3 comprises 17 residues. In germline, CDR1 is MNHEY, CDR2 SVGAGI. CDR3 in amino acids: CASSYSLEGANNSPLHF. CDR3 coding DNA: TGTGCCAGCAGTTACTCATTAGAGGGGGCGAATAATTCACCCCTCCACTTT.

This clonotype was picked up a small number of times. This chain connects TRBV5-1 to TRBJ2-1; 10 bases fit TRBD2. V shed 3 bases, J shed 6 bases, and the junction held 9 bases outside the gene matches. Germline CDR1 reads SGHRS; CDR2 reads YFSETQ. This CDR3 has 16 amino acids. The CDR3 nucleotides read TGCGCCAGCAGCTCCGGGACTAGCGCAGCGGGCAATGAGCAGTTCTTC. As protein: CASSSGTSAAGNEQFF.

This chain connects TRBV5-1 to TRBJ1-2, with D possibly TRBD1 on 5 matching bases. The V gene lost 7 bases and the J gene lost 7 bases, with 17 bases spanning the gap. CDR1 and CDR2 from the germline V gene are SGHRS and YFSETQ. The CDR3 extends over 13 amino acids. This CDR3 reads CASRGTQEGGYTF. In DNA form, the CDR3 reads TGCGCCAGCCGCGGGACCCAGGAGGGTGGCTACACCTTC.